This T cell receptor (beta chain) was found in a study of blood T cell repertoires in COVID-19. The wider study: The United States, Italy and Spain supplied acute and convalescent COVID-19 samples.

Germline V gene data show CDR1 as MNHNS and CDR2 as SASEGT. The V end was cut by 0 bases, the J end by 7 bases, with 18 bases between. CDR3 length: 17 residues. Per the original data handling: Using reference gene primer amplification, nucleated cell counts were estimated. Sequencing used immunoSEQ multiplex PCR; TCRdb keeps in-frame clones, though not all of them. V and J calls and clone size are as listed in that table; D and trimming were resolved from the DNA. This sample has 250,000 to 350,000 clones, with around 85% found just once. The chain links TRBV6-1 to TRBJ2-2; D remains ambiguous. The origin of this receptor is a human donor with COVID-19, enrolled during active disease. The donor label of this sample is uncertain. Sequenced material: peripheral blood. The CDR3 region is CASSEAPGFIVGGELFF. In nucleotides, the CDR3 is TGTGCCAGCAGTGAAGCACCGGGTTTTATCGTTGGCGGGGAGCTGTTTTTT.